Listed here are 5 T cell receptor beta chains from one sample, sequenced in a study of Ad26.COV2.S vaccination and SARS-CoV-2 variants (dated by TCRdb to the early 2020s). Sample treatment or condition, as interpreted from the label and publication: roughly 18 received Ad26.COV2.S at low or high dose, single or two shots; several received placebo; per-sample allocation not given. Repertoires of vaccine and placebo recipients were sequenced from samples collected on day 63 after the first injection. Library method: the immunoSEQ multiplex PCR assay. The clones in this table, taken by TCRdb from immuneACCESS, are in-frame only. Not every clone is retained; where verified, under half of the shortfall comes from an unresolved V gene, and the cause of the rest is unknown. This sample is represented by over 450,000 clones; nearly 90% of them were singletons. The ten largest clones capture 1.5% to 2% of the sample.

The specimen was peripheral blood, collected in a trial of Ad26.COV2.S vaccine versus placebo. The receptors were gathered from a person aged 18-60 years who received the Ad26.COV2.S COVID-19 vaccine or a placebo.

This chain uses TRBV6-2 or TRBV6-3 with TRBJ2-1; tentatively, D is TRBD2 (6 bases). Deletions cut 6 bases from V and 8 bases from J, with 23 bases between. The CDR3 spans 16 residues. CDR1 is MNHEY and CDR2 is SVGEGT in the germline V gene. CDR3 DNA sequence: TGTGCCAGCAGCCCAAGCGGGCCCGGAGTTTGGGATGAGCAGTTCTTC. Residues: CASSPSGPGVWDEQFF.

The rearrangement uses TRBV11-2 and TRBJ2-3, with D tentatively TRBD1 or TRBD2 (6 bases each). Germline values: CDR1 SGHAT, CDR2 FQNNGV. This CDR3 region has 16 residues. Trimming stripped 1 base from V and 2 bases from J, with 13 bases between. The DNA for the CDR3 is TGTGCCAGCAGCTTAGGACGGGGGCGGGACACAGATACGCAGTATTTT. Translated: CASSLGRGRDTDTQYF.

The rearrangement uses TRBV28 and TRBJ1-5; D is perhaps TRBD1 (6 bases). The CDR3 length is 14 residues. Trimming shortened V by 8 bases and J by 7 bases, and 18 bases separated the two germline ends. The germline gives CDR1 MDHEN, CDR2 SYDVKM. DNA of the CDR3: TGTGCCAGCTGTAAATGGGGGGCAGGGCAGCCCCAGCATTTT. Its protein product is CASCKWGAGQPQHF.

The V and J genes are TRBV25-1 and TRBJ1-2; TRBD1 is a possible D gene (6 bases). Looked up from germline, CDR1 is MGHDK and CDR2 is SYGVNS. V was cut by 3 bases and J by 6 bases, with 14 bases left in between. The CDR3 has 14 amino acids. CDR3 residues: CASSDWGLTHGYTF. The DNA for the CDR3 is TGTGCCAGCAGTGATTGGGGGCTGACGCATGGCTACACCTTC.

This clone was observed once. The chain is built from TRBV5-1 and TRBJ2-7; 11 bases match TRBD1. From germline, CDR1 is SGHRS and CDR2 YFSETQ. The CDR3 is 17 amino acids. V trimming: 4 bases; J trimming: 2 bases; junction bases outside the gene matches: 11. The CDR3 region has the DNA TGCGCCAGCAGCCCGGGACAGGGGGGCATCATGGCCTACGAGCAGTACTTC. It yields the protein CASSPGQGGIMAYEQYF.